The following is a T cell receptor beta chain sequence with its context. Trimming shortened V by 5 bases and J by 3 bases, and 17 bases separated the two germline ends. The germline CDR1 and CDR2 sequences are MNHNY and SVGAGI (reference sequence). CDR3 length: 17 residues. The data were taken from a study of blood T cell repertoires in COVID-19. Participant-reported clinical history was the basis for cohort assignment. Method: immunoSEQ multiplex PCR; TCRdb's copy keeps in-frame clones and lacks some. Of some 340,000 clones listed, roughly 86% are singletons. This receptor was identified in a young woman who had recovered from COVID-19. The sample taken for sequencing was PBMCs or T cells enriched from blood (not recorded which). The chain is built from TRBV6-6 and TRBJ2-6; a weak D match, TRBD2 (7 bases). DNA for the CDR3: TGTGCCAGCAGTCCCTCGAGGGGGGGTGGTGGGGCCAACGTCCTGACTTTC. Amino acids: CASSPSRGGGGANVLTF.